The 6 T cell receptor beta chains presented below share a single source sample, sequenced in a study of blood T cell repertoires in COVID-19. The repertoire was sequenced with immunoSEQ multiplex PCR; TCRdb's copy has only in-frame clones and lacks some. Of about 160,000 clones listed, approximately 85% are singletons. Sequenced: peripheral blood. The source is a man aged 40-49 years with acute or convalescent COVID-19.

The V and J genes are TRBV6-2 or TRBV6-3 and TRBJ2-7; the D is unclear. This CDR3 has 12 amino acids. The V gene lost 4 bases and the J gene lost 1 base, with 5 bases spanning the gap. From germline, CDR1 is MNHEY and CDR2 SVGEGT. CDR3 loop: CASSFPSYEQYF. CDR3 DNA sequence: TGTGCCAGCAGTTTCCCTTCCTACGAGCAGTACTTC.

This clone was found a few times. The genes are TRBV2 and TRBJ2-7; D perhaps matches TRBD2 (5 bases). The CDR3 extends over 12 amino acids. V gave up 6 bases and J gave up 4 bases, with 10 bases separating them. Germline values: CDR1 SNHLY, CDR2 FYNNEI. The CDR3 is CASRSSGYEQYF. The CDR3 region has the DNA TGTGCCAGCAGATCCAGCGGTTACGAGCAGTACTTC. Complete variable domain (other parts from reference TRBV2 and TRBJ2-7): EPEVTQTPSHQVTQMGQEVILRCVPISNHLYFYWYRQILGQKVEFLVSFYNNEISEKSEIFDDQFSVERPDGSNFTLKIRSTKLEDSAMYFCASRSSGYEQYFGPGTRLTVT.

The V and J genes are TRBV28 and TRBJ1-5, with a possible D match to TRBD1 (5 bases). CDR3 size: 14 residues. Germline V gene lookup returns CDR1 MDHEN and CDR2 SYDVKM. Trimming shortened V by 1 base and J by 4 bases, and 8 bases separated the two germline ends. The CDR3 protein is CASSLSGGNQPQHF. CDR3 bases: TGTGCCAGCAGTTTATCCGGGGGTAATCAGCCCCAGCATTTT.

This clone was recorded a few times. The chain combines TRBV19 with TRBJ1-5; tentatively, D is TRBD1 (5 bases). CDR1 is LNHDA, CDR2 SQIVND, per germline (reference sequence). The CDR3 sequence is 15 residues long. The V end was cut by 0 bases, the J end by 7 bases, with 13 bases between. As DNA, the CDR3 is TGTGCCAGTAGTATAGATAATAGGGGCAGGCAGCCCCAGCATTTT. Translation gives CASSIDNRGRQPQHF.

The gene calls are TRBV10-2 and TRBJ1-4, with 12 bases that match TRBD1. Looked up from germline, CDR1 is WSHSY and CDR2 is SAAADI. The CDR3 runs 18 residues. V lost 6 bases to trimming and J lost 0 bases; unmatched junction nucleotides: 8. The CDR3 bases are TGCGCCAGCAGGCGGGGACAGGGGGCTCTGGCAACTAATGAAAAACTGTTTTTT. Amino acid sequence: CASRRGQGALATNEKLFF.

The rearrangement joins TRBV6-5 to TRBJ1-1; 9 bases are a match to TRBD1. There are 15 residues in the CDR3. Germline assignment: CDR1 MNHEY and CDR2 SVGAGI. V gave up 6 bases and J gave up 6 bases; unmatched junction bases: 11. CDR3 nucleotides: TGTGCCAGCAGATTGGACAGGGGACGGATCGCTGAAGCTTTCTTT. The encoded protein is CASRLDRGRIAEAFF.